This T cell receptor beta chain is from a study of early T cells in non-severe SARS-CoV-2 infection. Each single cDNA molecule received a unique molecular identifier. TCRdb called the 5' RACE reads again in MiXCR, with one record for every CDR3 protein. This table has around 57,000 distinct CDR3 sequences, just over 8% appearing once. CDR3 length: 15 amino acids. Between the trimmed V and J ends, which lost 5 bases and 1 base, there was a span of 12 bases. The germline V gene encodes CDR1 SGHTA and CDR2 FQGNSA. This clonotype was counted ten times or more. This sequence originates from an adult who was a healthcare worker with PCR-confirmed SARS-CoV-2 infection or an uninfected control (not recorded which). The sample was whole blood. V is TRBV7-2 and J is TRBJ1-5; tentatively, D is TRBD1 (5 bases). CDR3 in amino acids: CASSPVRDSNQPQHF. DNA of the CDR3: TGTGCCAGCAGCCCGGTCCGGGACAGCAATCAGCCCCAGCATTTT.